This TCR beta chain is from a study of T-cell memory formation after mild COVID-19. General study results and limits: A second wave of clones peaked on day 37, and their SARS-CoV-2 specificity went unconfirmed. CD4+ contracting clones were mainly CM and EM; CD8+ ones, EMRA.

TCR alpha and TCR beta cDNA libraries carrying sample barcodes and UMIs were produced by 5'RACE using constant-segment primers. TCRdb re-analysed the 5' RACE reads in MiXCR, keeping a single row per CDR3 protein. The repertoire holds more than 45,000 distinct CDR3 sequences, with approximately 9.1% as singletons. V lost 8 bases and J lost 5; bases outside the gene matches: 9. CDR1 is DFQATT and CDR2 is SNEGSKA in the germline V gene (reference sequence). CDR3 length: 14 residues. Details on this clonotype: Its antigen is unidentified.

This sequence was found in an adult woman who had mild COVID-19 (a few samples of this study predate the infection). Cell type and time point are not known. The chain recombines TRBV20-1 with TRBJ2-1, with 10 bases identical to TRBD2. Sequencing used PBMCs or a T cell subset sorted from them (not recorded which). CDR3: CSPSNSGRDNEQFF. DNA for the CDR3: TGCAGTCCATCTAACAGCGGGAGGGACAATGAGCAGTTCTTC.